The rows below give T cell receptor beta chains drawn from one sample of a study of blood T cell repertoires in COVID-19. Repertoires were generated with immunoSEQ multiplex PCR, while TCRdb's copy carries only in-frame clones and drops some. The sample has 100,000 to 150,000 clones; 81% are singletons. Material: peripheral blood. The receptors stem from a woman in her forties or fifties with acute or convalescent COVID-19. Each CDR3 is given with its conserved first and last residue. D genes are given only for firm matches.

D: TRBD1
J: TRBJ1-5
V: TRBV28
CDR3: CASSPDRGLGNQPQHF

D: .
J: TRBJ1-1
V: TRBV20-1
CDR3: CSGRDTEAFF

D: .
J: TRBJ2-5
V: TRBV7-3
CDR3: CASSSIQETQYF

D: TRBD1
J: TRBJ2-4
V: TRBV10-2
CDR3: CASSERLQGDLAKNIQYF

D: .
J: TRBJ1-6
V: TRBV6-5
CDR3: CASSFKGWNSPLHF

D: TRBD1
J: TRBJ1-1
V: TRBV5-1
CDR3: CASSSPRGQKNTEAFF

D: .
J: TRBJ1-6
V: TRBV10-2
CDR3: CASSVDSYNSPLHF

D: .
J: TRBJ2-1
V: TRBV7-3
CDR3: CASSSKGQPYNEQFF

D: TRBD1
J: TRBJ1-1
V: TRBV29-1
CDR3: CTVRQGNTEAFF

D: .
J: TRBJ1-5
V: TRBV12-3/TRBV12-4
CDR3: CASSLASNQPQHF

D: .
J: TRBJ1-1
V: TRBV5-5
CDR3: CASSVTGNTEAFF

D: TRBD2
J: TRBJ2-1
V: TRBV14
CDR3: CASSRRLAGGYTYNEQFF

D: .
J: TRBJ1-2
V: TRBV28
CDR3: CASETGSTQRGYTF

D: .
J: TRBJ1-2
V: TRBV5-1
CDR3: CASSLAPNSLYGYTF

D: TRBD1
J: TRBJ1-1
V: TRBV15
CDR3: CATSRDRDSEAFF

D: TRBD1
J: TRBJ1-3
V: TRBV4-1
CDR3: CASSQELTGGGSGNTIYF

D: TRBD2
J: TRBJ2-1
V: TRBV15
CDR3: CATSRDTGGPFNEQFF

D: TRBD1
J: TRBJ2-7
V: TRBV5-1
CDR3: CASSSRTGGSYEQYF

D: TRBD1
J: TRBJ2-2
V: TRBV6-5
CDR3: CASGDRENTGELFF

D: .
J: TRBJ1-5
V: TRBV29-1
CDR3: CSVAQGFNQPQHF

D: .
J: TRBJ1-1
V: TRBV7-3
CDR3: CASSPPGNTEAFF

D: .
J: TRBJ2-2
V: TRBV28
CDR3: CASSLLSGFSNTGELFF

D: TRBD1
J: TRBJ1-2
V: TRBV7-8
CDR3: CASSMRDSRSGGYTF

D: TRBD1
J: TRBJ1-1
V: TRBV9
CDR3: CASSVRDRGSTEAFF

D: .
J: TRBJ2-5
V: TRBV19
CDR3: CASSILSEPGQETQYF

D: TRBD2
J: TRBJ2-7
V: TRBV6-5
CDR3: CASSRTSRNNEQYF

D: .
J: TRBJ2-3
V: TRBV5-1
CDR3: CASSLGTSTDTQYF

D: .
J: TRBJ2-5
V: TRBV6-5
CDR3: CASSYEGGGETQYF

D: .
J: TRBJ1-2
V: TRBV5-6
CDR3: CASSQGFGYTF

D: TRBD1
J: TRBJ2-7
V: TRBV10-3
CDR3: CAIRLTGTAYEQYF

D: .
J: TRBJ2-2
V: TRBV27
CDR3: CATYSGHTGELFF

D: .
J: TRBJ2-7
V: TRBV2
CDR3: CASSVLNYEQYF

D: .
J: TRBJ1-2
V: TRBV6-6
CDR3: CASSGGYYGYTF

D: .
J: TRBJ2-7
V: TRBV27
CDR3: CASSPTSLGQRGLEQYF

D: .
J: TRBJ2-3
V: TRBV11-3
CDR3: CASSGPGNTDTQYF